The 23 T cell receptor beta chains reported below all come from one sample, sequenced in a study of blood T cell repertoires in COVID-19. Assay used: immunoSEQ multiplex PCR; TCRdb lists only in-frame clones, some missing. The sample has 15,000 to 20,000 clones; around 87% are singletons. Sequencing was performed on peripheral blood. These receptors were collected from a man between 70 and 80 years old with acute or convalescent COVID-19.

J is TRBJ2-2 and V is TRBV27; D is unclear. V shed 4 bases and J shed 7 bases, with 7 bases lying between them. Per germline, CDR1 MNHEY and CDR2 SMNVEV (reference sequence). This CDR3 has 12 amino acids. The CDR3 DNA reads TGTGCCAGCAGTTATATTGTCGGGGAGCTGTTTTTT. This encodes CASSYIVGELFF.

The V call is TRBV28, the J call TRBJ2-5, with 8 bases that match TRBD1. CDR3 length: 12 amino acids. Germline trimming cut 8 bases from V and 5 bases from J; bases unmatched to any gene: 4. Per germline, CDR1 MDHEN and CDR2 SYDVKM. In nucleotides, the CDR3 is TGTGCCAGCCAGGGGGCTGGGGAGACCCAGTACTTC. This codes for CASQGAGETQYF.

The chain employs TRBV19 and TRBJ1-2; TRBD1 is a possible D gene (5 bases). V was shortened by 3 bases and J by 2 bases, with 10 bases between the two germline ends. Germline loops: CDR1 LNHDA, CDR2 SQIVND (reference sequence). The CDR3 has 14 amino acids. CDR3 region: CASSMRQSNYGYTF. The CDR3 coding sequence is TGTGCCAGTAGTATGAGACAGTCGAACTATGGCTACACCTTC.

The chain employs TRBV9 and TRBJ1-5, with no clear D. The germline V gene encodes CDR1 SGDLS and CDR2 YYNGEE. This CDR3 contains 14 residues. The germline V and J ends were trimmed by 5 bases and 7 bases, with 16 bases remaining between them. DNA for the CDR3: TGTGCCAGCAGTCAAGCTGAGGGAAGACAGCCCCAGCATTTT. This codes for CASSQAEGRQPQHF. The complete variable domain, with remaining parts taken from reference TRBV9 and TRBJ1-5, reads DSGVTQTPKHLITATGQRVTLRCSPRSGDLSVYWYQQSLDQGLQFLIQYYNGEERAKGNILERFSAQQFPDLHSELNLSSLELGDSALYFCASSQAEGRQPQHFGDGTRLSIL.

The chain recombines TRBV4-2 with TRBJ2-2, with a possible D match to TRBD1 (5 bases). This CDR3 spans 16 amino acids. The germline V gene has CDR1 LGHNA and CDR2 YNFKEQ. V was pared by 0 bases and J by 6 bases, with 14 bases between. Written as DNA, the CDR3 is TGTGCCAGCAGCCAAGATTGGCAGGGAAATGCCGGGGAGCTGTTTTTT. Amino acids: CASSQDWQGNAGELFF.

This chain connects TRBV7-3 to TRBJ1-5; D is undetermined. Trimming left V 1 base short and J 7 bases short, with 8 bases between. CDR1 and CDR2 from the germline V gene are SGHTA and FQGTGA. The CDR3 extends over 13 amino acids. The CDR3: CASSLNPRQPQHF. The CDR3 nucleotides read TGTGCCAGCAGCTTAAACCCCAGGCAGCCCCAGCATTTT. The entire variable domain, with the rest obtained from reference TRBV7-3 and TRBJ1-5, is as follows: GAGVSQTPSNKVTEKGKYVELRCDPISGHTALYWYRQSLGQGPEFLIYFQGTGAADDSGLPNDRFFAVRPEGSVSTLKIQRTERGDSAVYLCASSLNPRQPQHFGDGTRLSIL.

V gene TRBV7-9 combines with J gene TRBJ2-1, with TRBD2 as a possible D gene (6 bases). In germline, CDR1 is SEHNR, CDR2 FQNEAQ (reference sequence). CDR3 size: 16 residues. Trimming removed 1 base from V and 0 bases from J, with 10 bases in between. The CDR3 spells CASSLGTSSSYNEQFF. DNA for the CDR3: TGTGCCAGCAGCTTAGGAACTAGCTCCTCCTACAATGAGCAGTTCTTC.

A word on this clone: The sample carries other DNA sequences with the same CDR3. The chain recombines TRBV7-9 with TRBJ2-7, with TRBD1 matching 7 bases. The CDR3 length is 13 residues. CDR1 and CDR2 (germline): SEHNR, FQNEAQ (reference sequence). The V gene end was trimmed by 4 bases and the J gene end by 6 bases; junction bases not matched to a gene: 6. CDR3: CASSSQTGSEQYF. CDR3 nucleotide sequence: TGTGCCAGCAGCTCCCAGACAGGGTCCGAGCAGTACTTC.

The chain employs TRBV4-1 and TRBJ2-1; D possibly corresponds to TRBD2 (6 bases). CDR3 length: 16 residues. The V gene lost 1 base and the J gene lost 4 bases, with 14 bases spanning the gap. From germline, CDR1 is MGHRA and CDR2 YSYEKL. CDR3: CASSQVLAEGYNEQFF. In nucleotides, the CDR3 is TGCGCCAGCAGCCAAGTCTTAGCGGAGGGGTACAATGAGCAGTTCTTC.

The chain carries TRBV24-1 and TRBJ2-2, with a weak D call TRBD1 (5 bases). Germline V gene lookup returns CDR1 KGHDR and CDR2 SFDVKD. CDR3 length: 15 amino acids. Trimming took 3 bases from V and 7 from J, leaving 14 bases between them. For the CDR3, the DNA is TGTGCCACCAGTGATGTGGGGCTTTCGGGCGGGGAGCTGTTTTTT. It encodes CATSDVGLSGGELFF.

This sequence joins TRBV7-3 and TRBJ1-1; TRBD1 agrees at 7 bases. Trimming cost V 5 bases and J 0 bases; bases outside gene matches: 3. The CDR3 extends over 14 amino acids. CDR1 is SGHTA and CDR2 is FQGTGA in the germline V gene. The CDR3 region has the DNA TGTGCCAGCAGCGCGACAGGGTTGAACACTGAAGCTTTCTTT. Residues: CASSATGLNTEAFF.

Turning to this clone: One end of the junction fails to match germline, which may point to a read error. This rearrangement joins TRBV4-1 to TRBJ1-5, with 7 bases lining up with TRBD1. Germline V gene data show CDR1 as MGHRA and CDR2 as YSYEKL. The CDR3 spans 15 residues. The CDR3 sequence is CASSRLGGFNHPQHF. For the CDR3, the DNA is TGCGCCAGCAGCCGCCTAGGGGGCTTCAATCATCCCCAGCATTTT.

The chain employs TRBV9 and TRBJ1-4; D gene uncertain. Germline V lookup: CDR1 SGDLS, CDR2 YYNGEE. The CDR3 has 16 amino acids. Trimming stripped 1 base from V and 3 bases from J, with 13 bases between. CDR3 residues: CASSVNTREPNEKLFF. In DNA, the CDR3 is TGTGCCAGCAGCGTAAACACACGGGAACCTAATGAAAAACTGTTTTTT.

J is TRBJ1-1 and V is TRBV7-3, with TRBD1 matching 10 bases. The CDR3 spans 14 residues. Trimming at V came to 5 bases and at J to 5 bases, leaving 5 bases not matched to a gene. Germline assignment: CDR1 SGHTA and CDR2 FQGTGA. Here the CDR3 DNA reads TGTGCCAGCAGCCATGGGGACAGGGGAACTGAAGCTTTCTTT. It yields the protein CASSHGDRGTEAFF.

The chain carries TRBV29-1 and TRBJ2-6; D might be TRBD2 (6 bases). The V end lost 6 bases, the J end lost 2 bases, and 32 bases lay between the germline ends. Germline CDR1 and CDR2: SQVTM and ANQGSEA. CDR3 length equals 21 residues. DNA for the CDR3: TGCAGCGTAGGTAAACGAGGGACTCTGTGGGCACCCAAGACTGGGGCCAACGTCCTGACTTTC. This translates into CSVGKRGTLWAPKTGANVLTF.

V gene TRBV7-2 combines with J gene TRBJ1-2; TRBD1 aligns across 8 bases. CDR3 size: 14 residues. The ends lost 1 base at V and 4 bases at J; junction bases unmatched: 2. CDR1 is SGHTA, CDR2 FQGNSA, per germline. The CDR3 DNA reads as TGTGCCAGCAGCTTAGGGCAGGGGGCCTATGGCTACACCTTC. Amino acid sequence: CASSLGQGAYGYTF.

This chain links TRBV18 with TRBJ2-7, with 7 bases fitting TRBD1. Unmatched junction bases numbered 12, after V lost 3 bases and J lost 7 bases. This CDR3 comprises 15 residues. The V gene's germline CDR1 is KGHSH and CDR2 LQKENI. The DNA of the CDR3 is TGTGCCAGCTCACCTCCGGGACAGTTCCTTAGTGAGCAGTACTTC. Protein: CASSPPGQFLSEQYF.

The chain recombines TRBV27 with TRBJ2-7, with D possibly being TRBD2 (6 bases). Germline CDR1 MNHEY, CDR2 SMNVEV (reference sequence). The ends were cut back, 0 bases at V and 3 bases at J, with 12 bases in the middle. The CDR3 runs 15 residues. The CDR3 here is CASSLSNAGFYEQYF. The CDR3 nucleotides are TGTGCCAGCAGTTTATCGAACGCGGGGTTCTACGAGCAGTACTTC.

This clone was seen a handful of times. The CDR3 region is CASSLNQATQETQYF. CDR3 in DNA: TGCGCCAGCAGCTTGAACCAGGCTACCCAAGAGACCCAGTACTTC. This chain joins TRBV5-1 and TRBJ2-5; D is unclear. The CDR3 has 15 residues. Trimming took off 1 base at V and 1 base at J, with 11 bases between the two ends. The V gene's germline CDR1 is SGHRS and CDR2 YFSETQ.

V is TRBV25-1 and J is TRBJ1-4, with a tentative D call TRBD1 (6 bases). CDR1 MGHDK and CDR2 SYGVNS come from the germline V gene. V was trimmed by 3 bases and J by 7 bases, leaving 18 bases between them. This CDR3 spans 16 amino acids. In nucleotides, the CDR3 is TGTGCCAGCAGTGAGGGGGGGGCACAAACTGGTGAAAAACTGTTTTTT. Its protein product is CASSEGGAQTGEKLFF.

The chain recombines TRBV5-4 with TRBJ1-1, with D perhaps TRBD1 (5 bases). The V end lost 0 bases, the J end lost 4 bases, and 16 bases lay between the germline ends. Germline lookup yields CDR1 SGHNT and CDR2 YYREEE (reference sequence). CDR3 length: 16 residues. This chain's CDR3 is CASSLDGVGASTEAFF. CDR3 nucleotides: TGTGCCAGCAGCTTGGATGGGGTAGGGGCCAGCACTGAAGCTTTCTTT.

The DNA for the CDR3 is TGTGCCACCAGCAGACCGTCCTTTCTCACTGAAGCTTTCTTT. Protein: CATSRPSFLTEAFF. The rearrangement uses TRBV15 and TRBJ1-1, with D unresolved. With 2 bases removed from V and 4 bases from J, the gap between germline ends came to 11 bases. CDR1 is LNHNV and CDR2 is YYDKDF in the germline V gene (reference sequence). The length of the CDR3 is 14 residues.

The chain links TRBV5-1 to TRBJ1-4; possible D gene TRBD1, 6 bases. The germline gives CDR1 SGHRS, CDR2 YFSETQ. Trimming stripped 7 bases from V and 3 bases from J, with 19 bases between. The CDR3 extends over 16 amino acids. The CDR3 DNA sequence: TGCGCCAGCTGCCTGGGGGGGCTCGCAGCTAATGAAAAACTGTTTTTT. Amino acids: CASCLGGLAANEKLFF.